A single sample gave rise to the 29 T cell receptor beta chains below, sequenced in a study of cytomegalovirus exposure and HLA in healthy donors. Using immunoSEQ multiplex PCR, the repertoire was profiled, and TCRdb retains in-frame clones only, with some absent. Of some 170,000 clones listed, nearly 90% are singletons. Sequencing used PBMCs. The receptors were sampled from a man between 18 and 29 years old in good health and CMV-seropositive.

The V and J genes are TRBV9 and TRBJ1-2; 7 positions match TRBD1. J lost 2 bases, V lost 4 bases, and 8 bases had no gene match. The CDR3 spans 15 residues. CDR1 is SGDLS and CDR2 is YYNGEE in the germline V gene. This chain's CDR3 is CASSPGLTGNYGYTF. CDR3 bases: TGTGCCAGCAGCCCCGGCCTGACAGGGAACTATGGCTACACCTTC.

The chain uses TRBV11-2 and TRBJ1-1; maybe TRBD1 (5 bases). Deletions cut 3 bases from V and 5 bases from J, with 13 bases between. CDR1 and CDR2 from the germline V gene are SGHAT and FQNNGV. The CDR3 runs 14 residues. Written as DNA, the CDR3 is TGTGCCAGCAGCTTCGGAGGGGATGTGACTGAAGCTTTCTTT. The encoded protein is CASSFGGDVTEAFF.

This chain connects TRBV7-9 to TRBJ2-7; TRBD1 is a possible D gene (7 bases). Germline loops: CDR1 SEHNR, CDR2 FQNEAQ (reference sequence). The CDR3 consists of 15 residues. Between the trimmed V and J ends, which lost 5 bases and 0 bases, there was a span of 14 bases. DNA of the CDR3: TGTGCCAGCAGCCAGGGGGGCACGAACTCCTACGAGCAGTACTTC. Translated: CASSQGGTNSYEQYF.

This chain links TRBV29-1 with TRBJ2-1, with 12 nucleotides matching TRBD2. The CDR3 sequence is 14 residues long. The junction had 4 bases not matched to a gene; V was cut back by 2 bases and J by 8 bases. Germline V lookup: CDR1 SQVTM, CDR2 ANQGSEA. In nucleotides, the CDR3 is TGCAGCGTTGAACTAGCGGGAGGGCAGTATGAGCAGTTCTTC. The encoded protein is CSVELAGGQYEQFF.

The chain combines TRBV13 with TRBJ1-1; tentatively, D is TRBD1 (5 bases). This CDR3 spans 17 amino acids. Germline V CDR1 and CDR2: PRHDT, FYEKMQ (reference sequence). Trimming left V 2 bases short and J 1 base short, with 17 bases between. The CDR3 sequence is CASSLLSPVGANTEAFF. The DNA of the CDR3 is TGTGCCAGCAGCTTACTAAGTCCGGTTGGGGCGAACACTGAAGCTTTCTTT.

The CDR3 protein is CASSYSTSGRLNEQFF. CDR3 in DNA: TGTGCCAGCAGTTACTCTACTAGCGGGAGGCTAAATGAGCAGTTCTTC. The chain uses TRBV6-5 and TRBJ2-1, with 12 bases matching TRBD2. The CDR3 has 16 amino acids. Per germline, CDR1 MNHEY and CDR2 SVGAGI. The J segment lost 7 bases and the V segment lost 0 bases, leaving 4 bases of the junction unmatched.

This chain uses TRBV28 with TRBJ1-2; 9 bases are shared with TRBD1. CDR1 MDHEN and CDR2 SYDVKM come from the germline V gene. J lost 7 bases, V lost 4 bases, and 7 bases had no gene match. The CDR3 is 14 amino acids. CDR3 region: CASSYRDRVTGYTF. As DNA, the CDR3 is TGTGCCAGCAGTTACCGGGACAGGGTAACTGGCTACACCTTC.

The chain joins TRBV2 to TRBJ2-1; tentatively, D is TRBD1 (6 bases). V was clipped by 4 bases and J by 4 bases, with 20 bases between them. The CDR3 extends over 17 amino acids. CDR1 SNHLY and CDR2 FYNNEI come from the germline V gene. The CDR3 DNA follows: TGTGCCAGCAGTGTACAGGGACATACCTCCCTATACAATGAGCAGTTCTTC. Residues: CASSVQGHTSLYNEQFF.

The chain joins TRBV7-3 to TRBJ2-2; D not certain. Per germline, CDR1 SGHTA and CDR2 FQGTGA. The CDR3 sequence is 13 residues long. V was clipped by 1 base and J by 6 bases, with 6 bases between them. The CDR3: CASSLIPAGELFF. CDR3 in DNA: TGTGCCAGCAGCTTAATCCCCGCCGGGGAGCTGTTTTTT.

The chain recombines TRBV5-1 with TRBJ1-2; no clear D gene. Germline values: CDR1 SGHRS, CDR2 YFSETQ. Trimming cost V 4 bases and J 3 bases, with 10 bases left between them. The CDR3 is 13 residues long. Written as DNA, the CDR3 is TGCGCCAGCAGCCTCCAGGAGGACTATGGCTACACCTTC. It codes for CASSLQEDYGYTF.

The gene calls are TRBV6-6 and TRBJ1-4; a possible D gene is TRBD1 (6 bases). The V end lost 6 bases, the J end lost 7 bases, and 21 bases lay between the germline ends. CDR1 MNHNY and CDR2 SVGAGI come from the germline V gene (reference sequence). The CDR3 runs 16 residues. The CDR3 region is CASRLTSRGGSEKLFF. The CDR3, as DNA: TGTGCCAGCAGATTGACCTCCAGGGGTGGTAGTGAAAAACTGTTTTTT.

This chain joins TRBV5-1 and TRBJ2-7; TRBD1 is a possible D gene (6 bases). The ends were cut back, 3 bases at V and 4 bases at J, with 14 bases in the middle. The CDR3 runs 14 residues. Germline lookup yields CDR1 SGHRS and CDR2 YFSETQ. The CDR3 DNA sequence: TGCGCCAGCAGCTCTCCTGAGGGGGAATACGAGCAGTACTTC. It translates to CASSSPEGEYEQYF.

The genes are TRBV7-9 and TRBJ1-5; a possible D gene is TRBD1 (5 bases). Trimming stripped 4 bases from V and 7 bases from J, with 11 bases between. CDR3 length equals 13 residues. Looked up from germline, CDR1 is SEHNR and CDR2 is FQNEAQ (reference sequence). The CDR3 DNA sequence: TGTGCCAGCAGCTCCCAGGGTGGCCAGCCCCAGCATTTT. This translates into CASSSQGGQPQHF.

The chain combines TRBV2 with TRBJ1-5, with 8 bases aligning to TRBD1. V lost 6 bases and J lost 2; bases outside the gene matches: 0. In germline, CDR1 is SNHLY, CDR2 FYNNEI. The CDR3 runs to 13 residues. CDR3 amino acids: CASRGQGNQPQHF. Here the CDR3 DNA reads TGTGCCAGCAGGGGACAGGGCAATCAGCCCCAGCATTTT. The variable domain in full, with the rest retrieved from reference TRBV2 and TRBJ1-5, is EPEVTQTPSHQVTQMGQEVILRCVPISNHLYFYWYRQILGQKVEFLVSFYNNEISEKSEIFDDQFSVERPDGSNFTLKIRSTKLEDSAMYFCASRGQGNQPQHFGDGTRLSIL.

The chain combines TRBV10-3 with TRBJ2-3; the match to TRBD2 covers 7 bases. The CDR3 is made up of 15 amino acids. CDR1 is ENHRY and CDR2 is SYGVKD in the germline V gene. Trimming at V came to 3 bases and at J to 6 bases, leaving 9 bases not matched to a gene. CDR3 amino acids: CAISDDGGSGDTQYF. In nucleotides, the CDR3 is TGTGCCATCAGTGACGATGGCGGGAGTGGTGATACGCAGTATTTT.

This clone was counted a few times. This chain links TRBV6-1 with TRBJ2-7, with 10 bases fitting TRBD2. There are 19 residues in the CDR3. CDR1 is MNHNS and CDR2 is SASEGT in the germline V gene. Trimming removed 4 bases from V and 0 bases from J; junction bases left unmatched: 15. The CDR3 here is CASSGQTQTLAGFSYEQYF. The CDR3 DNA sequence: TGTGCCAGCAGTGGTCAGACACAGACACTAGCGGGGTTCTCCTACGAGCAGTACTTC.

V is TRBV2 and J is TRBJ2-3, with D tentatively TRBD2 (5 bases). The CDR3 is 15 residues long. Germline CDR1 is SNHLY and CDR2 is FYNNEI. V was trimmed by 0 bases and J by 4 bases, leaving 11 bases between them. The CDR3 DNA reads TGTGCCAGCAGTGAAGCGCTTGAGGGTTCAGATACGCAGTATTTT. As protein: CASSEALEGSDTQYF.

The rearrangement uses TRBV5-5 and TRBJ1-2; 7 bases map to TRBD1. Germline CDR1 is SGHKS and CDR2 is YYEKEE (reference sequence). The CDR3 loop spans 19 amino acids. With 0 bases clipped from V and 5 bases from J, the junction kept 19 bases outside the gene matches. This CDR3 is CASSLGSGQVKGGRYGYTF. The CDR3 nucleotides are TGTGCCAGCAGCTTGGGGTCCGGACAGGTCAAAGGGGGTCGATATGGCTACACCTTC.

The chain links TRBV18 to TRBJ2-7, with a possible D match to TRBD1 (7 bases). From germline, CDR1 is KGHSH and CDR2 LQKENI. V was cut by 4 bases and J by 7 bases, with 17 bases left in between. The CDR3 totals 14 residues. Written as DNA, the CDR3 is TGTGCCAGCTCACTCGCCAGGGGGGAGAGGGAGCAGTACTTC. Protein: CASSLARGEREQYF. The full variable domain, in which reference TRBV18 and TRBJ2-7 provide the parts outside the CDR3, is NAGVMQNPRHLVRRRGQEARLRCSPMKGHSHVYWYRQLPEEGLKFMVYLQKENIIDESGMPKERFSAEFPKEGPSILRIQQVVRGDSAAYFCASSLARGEREQYFGPGTRLTVT.

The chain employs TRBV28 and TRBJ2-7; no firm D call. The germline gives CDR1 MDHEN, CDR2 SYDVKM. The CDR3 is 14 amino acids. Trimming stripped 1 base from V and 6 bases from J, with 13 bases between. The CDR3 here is CASSLFGVSREQYF. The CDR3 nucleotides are TGTGCCAGCAGTTTATTTGGAGTCAGCCGCGAGCAGTACTTC. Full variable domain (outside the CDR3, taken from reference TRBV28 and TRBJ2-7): DVKVTQSSRYLVKRTGEKVFLECVQDMDHENMFWYRQDPGLGLRLIYFSYDVKMKEKGDIPEGYSVSREKKERFSLILESASTNQTSMYLCASSLFGVSREQYFGPGTRLTVT.

CDR3 protein: CATSRERGLAGGESYNEQFF. The CDR3, as DNA: TGTGCCACCAGCAGAGAGAGGGGACTAGCGGGAGGTGAGTCCTACAATGAGCAGTTCTTC. The J gene is TRBJ2-1, the V gene TRBV15; 15 bases agree with TRBD2. CDR3 length: 20 residues. Germline loops: CDR1 LNHNV, CDR2 YYDKDF (reference sequence). V gave up 0 bases and J gave up 1 base; unmatched junction bases: 7. The complete variable domain, with remaining parts taken from reference TRBV15 and TRBJ2-1, reads DAMVIQNPRYQVTQFGKPVTLSCSQTLNHNVMYWYQQKSSQAPKLLFHYYDKDFNNEADTPDNFQSRRPNTSFCFLDIRSPGLGDTAMYLCATSRERGLAGGESYNEQFFGPGTRLTVL.

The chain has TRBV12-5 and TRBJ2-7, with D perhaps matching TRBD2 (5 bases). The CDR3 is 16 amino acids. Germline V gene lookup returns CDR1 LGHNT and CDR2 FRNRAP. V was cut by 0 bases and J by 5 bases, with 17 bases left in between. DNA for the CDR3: TGTGCTAGTGGTTTGGTACTCGGTGGAGGTATCCACGAGCAGTACTTC. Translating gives CASGLVLGGGIHEQYF.

CDR3 DNA sequence: TGCGCCAGCAGCTTGGAAGGACAGGCCGACTCTGGAAACACCATATATTTT. The encoded protein is CASSLEGQADSGNTIYF. This rearrangement joins TRBV5-1 to TRBJ1-3; 7 bases line up with TRBD1. Germline CDR1 reads SGHRS; CDR2 reads YFSETQ. There are 17 residues in the CDR3. V was clipped by 0 bases and J by 0 bases; unmatched bases: 6.

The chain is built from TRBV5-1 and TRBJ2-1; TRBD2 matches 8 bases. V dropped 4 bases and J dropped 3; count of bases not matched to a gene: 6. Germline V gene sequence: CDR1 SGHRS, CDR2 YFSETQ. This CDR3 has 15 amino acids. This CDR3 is CASSPGLANYNEQFF. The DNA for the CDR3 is TGCGCCAGCAGCCCCGGACTAGCTAACTACAATGAGCAGTTCTTC.

CDR3 DNA: TGTGCCAGCAGCTTAGGCCCAGGGGGCGAGTACGAGCAGTACTTC. This codes for CASSLGPGGEYEQYF. The rearrangement links TRBV7-6 to TRBJ2-7; 8 nucleotides match TRBD1. Germline V gives CDR1 SGHVS, CDR2 FNYEAQ. The CDR3 has 15 amino acids. With V trimmed by 1 base and J by 4 bases, 6 bases remained unmatched.

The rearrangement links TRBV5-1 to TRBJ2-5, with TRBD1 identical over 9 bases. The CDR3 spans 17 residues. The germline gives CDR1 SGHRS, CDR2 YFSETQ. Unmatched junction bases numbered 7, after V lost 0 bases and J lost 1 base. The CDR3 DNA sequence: TGCGCCAGCAGCTTGGGGGGGACAGGGATTCGCCAAGAGACCCAGTACTTC. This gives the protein CASSLGGTGIRQETQYF.

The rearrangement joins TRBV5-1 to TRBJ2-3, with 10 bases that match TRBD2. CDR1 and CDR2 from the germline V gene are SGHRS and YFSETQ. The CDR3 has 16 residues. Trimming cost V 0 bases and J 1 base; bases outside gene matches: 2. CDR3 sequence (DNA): TGCGCCAGCAGCTTGGCCACTAGCGGGGGCACAGATACGCAGTATTTT. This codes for CASSLATSGGTDTQYF.

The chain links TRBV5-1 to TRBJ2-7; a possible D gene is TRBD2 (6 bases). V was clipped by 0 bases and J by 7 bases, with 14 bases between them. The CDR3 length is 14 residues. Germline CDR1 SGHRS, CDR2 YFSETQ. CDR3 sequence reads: CASSLAMVAGEQYF. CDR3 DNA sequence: TGCGCCAGCAGCTTGGCCATGGTGGCGGGGGAGCAGTACTTC.

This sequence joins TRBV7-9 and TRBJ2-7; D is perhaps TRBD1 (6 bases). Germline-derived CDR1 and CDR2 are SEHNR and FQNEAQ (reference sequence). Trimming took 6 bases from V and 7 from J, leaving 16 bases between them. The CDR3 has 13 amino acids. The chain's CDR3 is CASSRTGKAEQYF. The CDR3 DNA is TGTGCCAGCAGTCGAACAGGGAAAGCGGAGCAGTACTTC.